This is a list of T cell receptor beta chains from one sample in a study of neurological immune-mediated disorders. MiXCR, run by TCRdb on the 5' RACE reads, gives a single entry per CDR3 protein. The table records more than 13,000 distinct CDR3 sequences, more than 9% of them present only once. What was sequenced was PBMCs. Receptor source: a woman aged 35 to 49 in good health. Each CDR3 is given with its conserved first and last residue. The D gene is left open where the match is weak. Where a row states a size, it is once, few, many or the class of an expanded clone; other rows omit it.

d_call j_call v_call clone_size cdr3_nt cdr3_aa
. TRBJ2-5 TRBV5-6 . . CASSFYICSARGLARETQYF
. TRBJ2-7 TRBV30 many TGTGCCTGGGGACCCATTTCGCGGGAGCAGTACTTC CAWGPISREQYF
TRBD2 TRBJ2-7 TRBV27 . TGTGCCAGCAGTTTGGGAATTGGGACTAGCGGGAGTCTTAGCTCCGAGCAGTACTTC CASSLGIGTSGSLSSEQYF
TRBD1 TRBJ2-7 TRBV28 . TGTGCCAGCATAGGGGACAGCGGGGACAGGGACTACGAGCAGTACTTC CASIGDSGDRDYEQYF
. TRBJ1-3 TRBV7-9 many TGTGCCAGCAGCTCGCACCCCCCTTCTGTGTCTGTATATTTT CASSSHPPSVSVYF
. TRBJ1-5 TRBV10-3 many TGTGCCATCAGTCAAGGACAGCTGAGCAATCAGCCCCAGCATTTT CAISQGQLSNQPQHF
. TRBJ2-3 TRBV3-1 many TGTGCCAGCAGCCAGTTGGGAGATACGCAGTATTTT CASSQLGDTQYF
. TRBJ2-7 TRBV5-1 many TGCGCCAGCAGCAGTGGAGGTCAGACCTACGAGCAGTACTTC CASSSGGQTYEQYF
TRBD1 TRBJ2-2 TRBV5-1 many TGCGCCAGCAGCCCAGCGGGACAGGGGAACACCGGGGAGCTGTTTTTT CASSPAGQGNTGELFF
. TRBJ1-5 TRBV20-1 many TGCAGTGTCCAGGACAGCAATCAGCCCCAGCATTTT CSVQDSNQPQHF
. TRBJ1-6 TRBV5-1 many TGCGCCAGCACCCGACCAGGGAGCGGTTCACCCCTCCACTTT CASTRPGSGSPLHF
. TRBJ2-2 TRBV5-1 many TGCGCCAGCAGCACCTCCGGGACCCCAACCGGGGAGCTGTTTTTT CASSTSGTPTGELFF
TRBD1 TRBJ2-3 TRBV13 many TGTGCCAGCAGCCCGACCGGGACAGGGACCGATTATCCCACAGATACGCAGTATTTT CASSPTGTGTDYPTDTQYF
TRBD1 TRBJ1-1 TRBV14 many TGTGCCAGCAGCCGAGACAGGGGTGGTGAAGCTTTCTTT CASSRDRGGEAFF
TRBD1 TRBJ1-3 TRBV6-5 many TGTGCCAGCAGTCGAGGGGACAGGGGTCGTGGAAACACCATATATTTT CASSRGDRGRGNTIYF
. TRBJ2-1 TRBV20-1 few TGCAGTGCTAGAGCGGGTCAGGGGTGGGAGCAGTTCTTC CSARAGQGWEQFF
TRBD1 TRBJ2-7 TRBV2 many TGTGCCATCCCCGGACAGGGAGCCGAGCAGTACTTC CAIPGQGAEQYF
TRBD1 TRBJ1-6 TRBV28 many TGTGCCAGCAGGGACTGGAACAGGGGGACTTATAATTCACCCCTCCACTTT CASRDWNRGTYNSPLHF
. TRBJ1-5 TRBV5-1 many TGCGCCAGCAGCTTAGAGAGCAATCAGCCCCAGCATTTT CASSLESNQPQHF
. TRBJ2-7 TRBV27 many TGTGCCAGCAGTAAGGGGACCTACGAGCAGTACTTC CASSKGTYEQYF
TRBD2 TRBJ2-7 TRBV7-2 many TGTGCCAGCAGCCCAGGACTAGCGGCCTACGAGCAGTACTTC CASSPGLAAYEQYF
. TRBJ1-2 TRBV20-1 many TGCAGTGCTAGAGTTCCAGGGACGGGAGGCTACACCTTC CSARVPGTGGYTF
TRBD1 TRBJ2-3 TRBV5-6 many TGTGCCAGCAGCGTAACCGGGACAGGGAATACAGATACGCAGTATTTT CASSVTGTGNTDTQYF
. TRBJ2-4 TRBV28 many TGTGCGGTACTTGGGAGGATTGGGATTCAGTACTTC CAVLGRIGIQYF
. TRBJ1-3 TRBV4-1 many TGCGCCAGCAGCCGAGTACTCACTCGGGGGCCGGTGAACACCATATATTTT CASSRVLTRGPVNTIYF
. TRBJ2-1 TRBV7-9 . TGTGCCAGCAGCTTAGTACGGCTGGCCAATGAGCAGTTCTTC CASSLVRLANEQFF
. TRBJ1-1 TRBV7-9 many TGTGCCAGCAGCTTAGACCATCCTGAAGCTTTCTTT CASSLDHPEAFF
. TRBJ2-4 TRBV10-3 many TGTGCCATCAGTGATGCTGGCGGCCGTGGGGCCAAAAACATTCAGTACTTC CAISDAGGRGAKNIQYF
TRBD2 TRBJ2-3 TRBV20-1 many TGCAGTGCTAGAGATAGTAGCGGGGTTGTAGATACGCAGTATTTT CSARDSSGVVDTQYF
TRBD2 TRBJ2-5 TRBV7-2 many TGTGCCAGCAGCTTACCAGCGGGAGGCTCGGAGACCCAGTACTTC CASSLPAGGSETQYF
TRBD2 TRBJ2-7 TRBV12-3/TRBV12-4 many TGTGCCAGCAGTTCGAGCGGGACTAGCAGCTACGAGCAGTACTTC CASSSSGTSSYEQYF
. TRBJ1-4 TRBV29-1 many TGCAGCGCCGGGACAGAAAAACTGTTTTTT CSAGTEKLFF
. TRBJ2-1 TRBV7-9 many TGTGCCAGCAGCACCGGACTTCTTGAGCAGTTCTTC CASSTGLLEQFF
. TRBJ1-6 TRBV28 many TGTGCCAGCAGTATACAGGGAGGGGAGTCACCCCTCCACTTT CASSIQGGESPLHF
TRBD1 TRBJ2-7 TRBV10-2 many TGCGCCAGCAGCGAGAATCGCGGGACAGGGAAAGGGGACGAGCAGTACTTC CASSENRGTGKGDEQYF
. TRBJ2-3 TRBV28 many TGTGCCAGCAGCCCACCGGGGTGGCATAGCCGTGATACGCAGTATTTT CASSPPGWHSRDTQYF
. TRBJ1-1 TRBV20-1 many TGCAGTGCCTCGCTGGGGTCGAACACTGAAGCTTTCTTT CSASLGSNTEAFF
TRBD2 TRBJ2-1 TRBV10-2 many TGCGCCAGCAGCTTGACTAGCGGGAGGATAGGTGAGCAGTTCTTC CASSLTSGRIGEQFF
. TRBJ1-4 TRBV20-1 many TGCAGTGCTCTCGACCCCAGGGACGGCAGCGAAAAACTGTTTTTT CSALDPRDGSEKLFF
TRBD1 TRBJ2-7 TRBV5-1 . TGCGCCAGCGCCACCGGGACAGGGACCTACGAGCAGTACTTC CASATGTGTYEQYF
TRBD2 TRBJ2-1 TRBV7-6 few TGTGCCAGCAGCTGGGGGGGGGTAAGGAATGAGCAGTTCTTC CASSWGGVRNEQFF
. TRBJ1-1 TRBV20-1 many TGCAGTGCCCCCTGGTTTGGGCGGTTCGGGACTGAAGCTTTCTTT CSAPWFGRFGTEAFF
. TRBJ2-1 TRBV10-3 medium-sized TGTGCCATCAGTGCCCCCAGATACGATGAGCAGTTCTTC CAISAPRYDEQFF
TRBD1 TRBJ2-5 TRBV29-1 medium-sized TGCAGCGTTGACTTACCACCCCCAGGACAGGGCGGGGAGACCCAGTACTTC CSVDLPPPGQGGETQYF